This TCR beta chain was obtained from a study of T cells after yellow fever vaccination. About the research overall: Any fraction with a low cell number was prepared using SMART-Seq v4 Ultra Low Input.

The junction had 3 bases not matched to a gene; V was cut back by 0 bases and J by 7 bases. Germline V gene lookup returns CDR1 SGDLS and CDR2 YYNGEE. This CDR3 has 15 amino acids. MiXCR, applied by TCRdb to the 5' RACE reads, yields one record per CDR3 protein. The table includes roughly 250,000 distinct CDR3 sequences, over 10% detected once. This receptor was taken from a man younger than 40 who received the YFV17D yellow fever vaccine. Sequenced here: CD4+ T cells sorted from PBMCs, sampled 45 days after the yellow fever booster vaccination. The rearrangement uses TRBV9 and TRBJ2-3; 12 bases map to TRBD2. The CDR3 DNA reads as TGTGCCAGCAGCGTAGCTAGCGGGAGGGGGAATACGCAGTATTTT. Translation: CASSVASGRGNTQYF. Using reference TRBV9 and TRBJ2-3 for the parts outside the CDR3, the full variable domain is DSGVTQTPKHLITATGQRVTLRCSPRSGDLSVYWYQQSLDQGLQFLIQYYNGEERAKGNILERFSAQQFPDLHSELNLSSLELGDSALYFCASSVASGRGNTQYFGPGTRLTVL.